Given below is one T cell receptor (beta chain) in context. V gave up 7 bases and J gave up 4 bases, with 13 bases separating them. In germline, CDR1 is SQVTM, CDR2 ANQGSEA. CDR3 size: 12 residues. These data are taken from a study of control samples from healthy donors and cancer patients. Sequencing was performed with immunoSEQ multiplex PCR; in TCRdb, only in-frame clones are kept and a portion is missing. The sample has 100,000 to 150,000 clones, roughly 87% seen once. The chain has TRBV29-1 and TRBJ2-5, with D possibly matching TRBD1 (6 bases). This receptor was taken from a young man in good health. Sample: blood. This CDR3 is CSARRQAETQYF. In DNA, the CDR3 is TGCAGCGCCCGACGACAGGCAGAGACCCAGTACTTC.